These 5 T cell receptor beta chains originate from one sample sequenced in a study of T cells after yellow fever vaccination. TCRdb re-called the 5' RACE reads with MiXCR, one entry per CDR3 protein. The sample has 250,000 to 350,000 distinct CDR3 sequences; 8.5% to 10% are singletons. Here the sequenced sample was CD4+ T cells sorted from PBMCs, taken 5 days after the yellow fever booster vaccination. The receptors stem from a man aged 18 to 29 who received the YFV17D yellow fever vaccine.

This chain uses TRBV12-3 or TRBV12-4 with TRBJ1-2, with a weak D call TRBD1 (6 bases). V lost 7 bases and J 3 bases, leaving 15 bases between the germline ends. This CDR3 is 14 amino acids long. CDR3 protein: CASIKPGGYYGYTF. The CDR3 bases are TGTGCCAGCATCAAACCCGGGGGCTACTATGGCTACACCTTC.

This clonotype was seen more than once but under ten times. CDR3 nucleotide sequence: TGTGCCAGCAGTCAGCGGGGTGGTAAAGATACGCAGTATTTT. Translation gives CASSQRGGKDTQYF. The chain recombines TRBV3-1 with TRBJ2-3; 7 bases match TRBD2. Unmatched junction bases numbered 8, after V lost 6 bases and J lost 5 bases. CDR1 is LGHDT and CDR2 is YNNKEL in the germline V gene (reference sequence). The CDR3 spans 14 residues.

This clonotype was detected ten times or more. The chain carries TRBV7-8 and TRBJ2-1; D is possibly TRBD2 (6 bases). Germline V gene data show CDR1 as SGHVS and CDR2 as FQNEAQ. The CDR3 sequence is 15 residues long. Trimming pared 1 base from V and 0 bases from J, leaving 7 bases between. The CDR3 coding sequence is TGTGCCAGCAGCTTAGTCGGGAGCTCCTACAATGAGCAGTTCTTC. It translates to CASSLVGSSYNEQFF.

This clonotype showed up many times. The V and J genes are TRBV7-8 and TRBJ1-5; TRBD1 matches 7 bases. Germline V lookup: CDR1 SGHVS, CDR2 FQNEAQ. CDR3 length: 20 residues. The V segment lost 5 bases and the J segment 0 bases; nucleotides outside the gene matches: 19. Here the CDR3 reads CASSTAPDPQGTSSNQPQHF. CDR3 DNA: TGTGCCAGCAGCACCGCCCCCGACCCACAGGGGACGAGTAGCAATCAGCCCCAGCATTTT.

This clonotype came up a few times. The gene calls are TRBV20-1 and TRBJ2-5; D call uncertain. The V end was cut by 6 bases, the J end by 7 bases, with 15 bases between. Germline values: CDR1 DFQATT, CDR2 SNEGSKA (reference sequence). CDR3 length: 12 amino acids. CDR3 amino acids: CSANLAAGTQYF. In DNA form, the CDR3 reads TGCAGTGCGAACCTGGCAGCCGGGACCCAGTACTTC.